This TCR beta chain is from a study of metastatic and nonmetastatic thyroid tumors. Study information: A comparison of repertoires was made across blood and tumor or nodule tissue from malignant and benign thyroid patients.

Thyroid surgery took place with no prior treatment in any patient. In the study's own analysis: A classifier for distant metastasis in papillary thyroid cancer was constructed using CDR3 differences observed across clinicopathological groups. TCRdb redid the clone calls on the PCR reads using MiXCR. TCRdb's processing, not the authors', yielded these V and J calls. The sample includes 15,000 to 20,000 clones, more than 30% seen only once; the top ten take roughly 10%. The study's findings and limits: Reportedly, malignant thyroid tumors had significantly higher TCR beta diversity than benign nodules, in blood and tumor.

The CDR3 covers 14 residues. Germline CDR1 and CDR2: MGHDK and SYGVNS. With respect to this clone: Antigen specificity is unknown. Its ends do not fully match the called genes, so a read error is possible.

Specimen: tumor tissue. The genes are TRBV25-1 and TRBJ1-2; TRBD1 aligns across 10 bases. The source of this sequence is a male donor with papillary thyroid cancer or a benign thyroid nodule (not recorded which). Some clones in this sample may be carry-over from other donors' samples. In DNA form, the CDR3 reads TGTGCCACCAGTGACACCGGGACAGGGGCCGGCTACACCTTC. The encoded protein is CATSDTGTGAGYTF.